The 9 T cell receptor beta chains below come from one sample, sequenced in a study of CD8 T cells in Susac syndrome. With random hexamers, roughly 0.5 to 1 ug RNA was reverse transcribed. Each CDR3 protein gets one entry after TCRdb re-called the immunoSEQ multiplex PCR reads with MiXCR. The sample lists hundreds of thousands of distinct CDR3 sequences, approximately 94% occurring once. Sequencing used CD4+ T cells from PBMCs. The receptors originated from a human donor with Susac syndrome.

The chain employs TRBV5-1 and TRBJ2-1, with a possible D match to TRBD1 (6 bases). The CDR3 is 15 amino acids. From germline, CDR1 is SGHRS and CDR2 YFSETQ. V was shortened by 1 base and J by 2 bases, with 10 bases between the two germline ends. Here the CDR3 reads CASSLRDTTYNEQFF. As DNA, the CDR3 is TGCGCCAGCAGCTTGAGGGACACCACCTACAATGAGCAGTTCTTC.

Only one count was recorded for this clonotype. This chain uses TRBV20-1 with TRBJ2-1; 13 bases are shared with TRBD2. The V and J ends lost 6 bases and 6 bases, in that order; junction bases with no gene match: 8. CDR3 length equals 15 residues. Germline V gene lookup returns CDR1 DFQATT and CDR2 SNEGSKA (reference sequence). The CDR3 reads CSATGTSGAFNEQFF. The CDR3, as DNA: TGCAGTGCGACGGGGACTAGCGGGGCTTTCAATGAGCAGTTCTTC.

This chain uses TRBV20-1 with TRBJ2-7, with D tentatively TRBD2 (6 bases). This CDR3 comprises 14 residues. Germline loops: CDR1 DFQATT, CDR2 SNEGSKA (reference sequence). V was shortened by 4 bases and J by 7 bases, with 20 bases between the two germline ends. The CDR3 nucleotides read TGCAGTGCTACACGGGGGACCACCCCGGGGGAGCAGTACTTC. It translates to CSATRGTTPGEQYF.

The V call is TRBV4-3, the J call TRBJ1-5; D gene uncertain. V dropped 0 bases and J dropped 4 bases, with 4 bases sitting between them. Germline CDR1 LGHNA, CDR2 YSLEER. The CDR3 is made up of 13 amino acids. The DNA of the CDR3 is TGCGCCAGCAGCCAAGATACTAATCAGCCCCAGCATTTT. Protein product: CASSQDTNQPQHF.

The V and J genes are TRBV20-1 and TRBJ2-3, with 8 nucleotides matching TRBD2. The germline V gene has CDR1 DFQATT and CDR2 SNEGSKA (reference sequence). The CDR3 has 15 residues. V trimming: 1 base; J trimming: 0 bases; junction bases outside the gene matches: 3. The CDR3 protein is CSARVAGLSTDTQYF. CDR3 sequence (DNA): TGCAGTGCTAGAGTAGCGGGGCTGAGCACAGATACGCAGTATTTT.

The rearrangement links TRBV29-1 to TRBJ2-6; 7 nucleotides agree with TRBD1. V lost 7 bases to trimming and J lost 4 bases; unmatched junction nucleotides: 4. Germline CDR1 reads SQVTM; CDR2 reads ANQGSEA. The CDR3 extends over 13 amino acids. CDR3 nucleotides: TGCAGCGCAACAGGGGCAGGGGCCAACGTCCTGACTTTC. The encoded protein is CSATGAGANVLTF.

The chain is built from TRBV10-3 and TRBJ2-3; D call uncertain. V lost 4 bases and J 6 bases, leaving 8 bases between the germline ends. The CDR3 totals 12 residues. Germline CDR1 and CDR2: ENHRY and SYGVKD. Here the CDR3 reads CAISGRPDTQYF. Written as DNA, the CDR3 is TGTGCCATCAGTGGCAGGCCCGATACGCAGTATTTT.

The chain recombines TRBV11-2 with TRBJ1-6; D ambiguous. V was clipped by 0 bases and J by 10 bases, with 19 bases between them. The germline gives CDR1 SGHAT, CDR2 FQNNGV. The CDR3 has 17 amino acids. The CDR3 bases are TGTGCCAGCAGCTTAGATTCACGGGCTTACTCCTGGTCACCCCTCCACTTT. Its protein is CASSLDSRAYSWSPLHF. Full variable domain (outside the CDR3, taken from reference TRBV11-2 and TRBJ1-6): EAGVAQSPRYKIIEKRQSVAFWCNPISGHATLYWYQQILGQGPKLLIQFQNNGVVDDSQLPKDRFSAERLKGVDSTLKIQPAKLEDSAVYLCASSLDSRAYSWSPLHFGNGTRLTVT.

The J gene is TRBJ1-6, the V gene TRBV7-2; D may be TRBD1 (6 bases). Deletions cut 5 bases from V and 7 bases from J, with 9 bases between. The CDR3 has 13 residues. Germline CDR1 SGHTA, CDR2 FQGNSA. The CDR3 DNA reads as TGTGCCAGCAGCCAGCAGGGGAATTCACCCCTCCACTTT. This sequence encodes CASSQQGNSPLHF.